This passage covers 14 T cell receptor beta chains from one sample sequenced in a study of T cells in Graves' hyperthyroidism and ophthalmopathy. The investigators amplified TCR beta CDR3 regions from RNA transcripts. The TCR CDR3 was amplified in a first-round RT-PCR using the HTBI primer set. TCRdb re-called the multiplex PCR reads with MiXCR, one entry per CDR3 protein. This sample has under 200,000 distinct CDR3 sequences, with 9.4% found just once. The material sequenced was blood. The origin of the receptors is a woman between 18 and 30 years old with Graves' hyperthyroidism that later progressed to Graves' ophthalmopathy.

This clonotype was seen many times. CDR3 nucleotide sequence: TGCAGCGTTAGACAGGGGGCGGCCTATGGCTACACCTTC. Translating gives CSVRQGAAYGYTF. V gene TRBV29-1 combines with J gene TRBJ1-2, with 10 bases lining up with TRBD1. Looked up from germline, CDR1 is SQVTM and CDR2 is ANQGSEA. The V segment lost 5 bases and the J segment 4 bases; nucleotides outside the gene matches: 4. The CDR3 length is 13 residues.

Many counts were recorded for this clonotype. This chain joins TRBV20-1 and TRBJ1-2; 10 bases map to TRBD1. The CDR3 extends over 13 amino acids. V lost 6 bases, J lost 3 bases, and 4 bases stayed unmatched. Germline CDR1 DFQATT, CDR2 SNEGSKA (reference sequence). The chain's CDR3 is CSAETGGYYGYTF. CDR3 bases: TGCAGTGCCGAGACAGGGGGCTACTATGGCTACACCTTC.

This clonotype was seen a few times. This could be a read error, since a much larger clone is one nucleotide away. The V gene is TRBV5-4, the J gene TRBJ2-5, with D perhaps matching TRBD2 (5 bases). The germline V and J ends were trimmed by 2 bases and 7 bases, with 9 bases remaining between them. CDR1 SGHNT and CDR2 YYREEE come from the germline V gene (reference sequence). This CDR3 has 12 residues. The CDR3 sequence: CASSFSGGTQYF. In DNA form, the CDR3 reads TGTGCCAGCAGCTTCAGCGGAGGGACCCAGTACTTC.

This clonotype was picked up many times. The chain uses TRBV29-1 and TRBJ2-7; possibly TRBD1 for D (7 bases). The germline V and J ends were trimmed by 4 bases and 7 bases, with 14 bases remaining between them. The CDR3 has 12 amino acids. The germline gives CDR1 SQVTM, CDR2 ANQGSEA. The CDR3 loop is CSVGQGGGEQYF. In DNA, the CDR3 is TGCAGCGTTGGACAGGGCGGAGGGGAGCAGTACTTC.

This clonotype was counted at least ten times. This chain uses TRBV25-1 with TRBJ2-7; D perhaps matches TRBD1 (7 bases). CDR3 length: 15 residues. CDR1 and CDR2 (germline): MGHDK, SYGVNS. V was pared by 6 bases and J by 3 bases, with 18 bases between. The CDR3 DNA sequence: TGTGCCAGCAGATCCGGGCGGGACAGCTACTACGAGCAGTACTTC. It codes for CASRSGRDSYYEQYF.

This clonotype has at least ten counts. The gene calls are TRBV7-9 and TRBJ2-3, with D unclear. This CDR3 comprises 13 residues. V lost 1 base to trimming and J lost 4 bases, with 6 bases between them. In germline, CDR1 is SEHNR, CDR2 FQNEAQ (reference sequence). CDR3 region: CASSLVRADTQYF. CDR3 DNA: TGTGCCAGCAGCTTAGTAAGAGCAGATACGCAGTATTTT.

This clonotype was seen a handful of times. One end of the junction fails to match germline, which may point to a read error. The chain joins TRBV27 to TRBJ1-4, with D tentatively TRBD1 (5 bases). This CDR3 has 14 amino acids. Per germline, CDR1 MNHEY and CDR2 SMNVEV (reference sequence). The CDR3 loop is CASSSPTTQGKLFF. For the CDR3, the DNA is TGTGCCAGCAGTTCCCCCACGACTCAGGGAAAATTGTTTTTT.

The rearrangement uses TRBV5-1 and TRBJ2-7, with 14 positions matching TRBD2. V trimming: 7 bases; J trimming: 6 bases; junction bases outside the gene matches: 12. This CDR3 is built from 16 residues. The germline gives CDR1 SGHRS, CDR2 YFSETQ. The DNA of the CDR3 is TGCGCCAGCCAGGGGGGACTAGCGGGAGCAGGTAGCGAGCAGTACTTC. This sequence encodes CASQGGLAGAGSEQYF. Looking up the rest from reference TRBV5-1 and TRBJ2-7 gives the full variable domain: KAGVTQTPRYLIKTRGQQVTLSCSPISGHRSVSWYQQTPGQGLQFLFEYFSETQRNKGNFPGRFSGRQFSNSRSEMNVSTLELGDSALYLCASQGGLAGAGSEQYFGPGTRLTVT.

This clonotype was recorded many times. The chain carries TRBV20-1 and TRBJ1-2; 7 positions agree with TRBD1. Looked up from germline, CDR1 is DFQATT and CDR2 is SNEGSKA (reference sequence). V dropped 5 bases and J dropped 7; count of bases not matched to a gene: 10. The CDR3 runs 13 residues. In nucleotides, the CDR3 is TGCAGTGCTTACGTAAGGGGGCAATCTGGCTACACCTTC. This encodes CSAYVRGQSGYTF.

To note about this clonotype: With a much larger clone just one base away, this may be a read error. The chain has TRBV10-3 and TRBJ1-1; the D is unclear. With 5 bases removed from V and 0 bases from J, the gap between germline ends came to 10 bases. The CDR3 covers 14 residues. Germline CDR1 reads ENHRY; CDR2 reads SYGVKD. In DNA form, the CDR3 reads TGTGCCATCAGTAGGATGCGAGTGAACACTGAAGCTTTCTTT. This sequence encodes CAISRMRVNTEAFF.

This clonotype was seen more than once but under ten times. CDR3 sequence reads: CASSYGQSQETQYF. CDR3 bases: TGCGCCAGCAGCTACGGACAGTCCCAAGAGACCCAGTACTTC. The rearrangement uses TRBV5-1 and TRBJ2-5, with a weak D call TRBD1 (6 bases). CDR1 and CDR2 from the germline V gene are SGHRS and YFSETQ. V shed 3 bases and J shed 1 base, with 10 bases lying between them. The CDR3 contains 14 residues. Looking up the rest from reference TRBV5-1 and TRBJ2-5 gives the full variable domain: KAGVTQTPRYLIKTRGQQVTLSCSPISGHRSVSWYQQTPGQGLQFLFEYFSETQRNKGNFPGRFSGRQFSNSRSEMNVSTLELGDSALYLCASSYGQSQETQYFGPGTRLLVL.

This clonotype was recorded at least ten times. In nucleotides, the CDR3 is TGTGCCAGCAGCCTCAACTCGTGGGGAGAGTACCAAGAGACCCAGTACTTC. Translated: CASSLNSWGEYQETQYF. This rearrangement joins TRBV13 to TRBJ2-5; D perhaps matches TRBD2 (5 bases). CDR3 length equals 17 residues. Per germline, CDR1 PRHDT and CDR2 FYEKMQ (reference sequence). V lost 5 bases and J 0 bases, leaving 19 bases between the germline ends.

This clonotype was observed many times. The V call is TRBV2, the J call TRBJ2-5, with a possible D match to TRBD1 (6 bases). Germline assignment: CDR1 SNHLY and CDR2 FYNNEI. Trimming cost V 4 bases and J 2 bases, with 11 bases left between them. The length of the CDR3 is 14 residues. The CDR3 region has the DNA TGTGCCAGCAGTGGACAGACAGGTCAAGAGACCCAGTACTTC. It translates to CASSGQTGQETQYF.

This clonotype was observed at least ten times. The CDR3 nucleotides read TGCAGTGCTAAAAGATCCGACATGGGGAACTCTGGGGCCAACGTCCTGACTTTC. Translation gives CSAKRSDMGNSGANVLTF. This rearrangement joins TRBV20-1 to TRBJ2-6; no firm D call. The germline gives CDR1 DFQATT, CDR2 SNEGSKA (reference sequence). Trimming removed 4 bases at V and 0 bases at J, with 19 bases between. This CDR3 has 18 residues.